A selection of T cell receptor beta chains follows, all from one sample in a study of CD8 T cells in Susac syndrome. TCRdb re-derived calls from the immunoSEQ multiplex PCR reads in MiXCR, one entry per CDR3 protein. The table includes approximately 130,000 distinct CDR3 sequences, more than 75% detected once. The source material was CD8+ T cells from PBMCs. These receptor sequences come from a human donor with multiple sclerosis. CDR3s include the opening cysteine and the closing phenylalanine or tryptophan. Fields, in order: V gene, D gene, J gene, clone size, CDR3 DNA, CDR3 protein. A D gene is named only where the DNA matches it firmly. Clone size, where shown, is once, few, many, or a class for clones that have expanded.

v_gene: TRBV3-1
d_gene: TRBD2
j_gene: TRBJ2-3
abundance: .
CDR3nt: TGTGCCAGCAGCACCTTTTCTCTAGCGGGAATCGCAGATACGCAGTATTTT
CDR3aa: CASSTFSLAGIADTQYF

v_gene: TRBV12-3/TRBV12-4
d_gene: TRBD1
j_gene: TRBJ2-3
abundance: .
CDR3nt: TGTGCCAGCAGCCATCCCAGGACAGGGGCGATCTCTAGCACAGATACGCAGTATTTT
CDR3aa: CASSHPRTGAISSTDTQYF

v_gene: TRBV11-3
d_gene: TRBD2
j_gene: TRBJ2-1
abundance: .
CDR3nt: TGTGCCAGCCAACTAGCGGGAGAGACTGAGCAGTTCTTC
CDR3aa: CASQLAGETEQFF

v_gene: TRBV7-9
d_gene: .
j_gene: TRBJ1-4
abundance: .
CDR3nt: TGTGCCAGCAGCTCCCCCCGGACTAATGAAAAACTGTTTTTT
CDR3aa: CASSSPRTNEKLFF

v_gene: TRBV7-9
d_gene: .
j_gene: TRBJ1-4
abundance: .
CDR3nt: TGTGCCAGCAGGGGGGGGTCGGATGAAAAACTGTTTTTT
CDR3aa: CASRGGSDEKLFF

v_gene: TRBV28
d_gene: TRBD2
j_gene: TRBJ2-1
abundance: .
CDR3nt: TGTGCCAGCAGCCCCCTTGATGCGGGGGACAATGAGCAGTTCTTC
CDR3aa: CASSPLDAGDNEQFF

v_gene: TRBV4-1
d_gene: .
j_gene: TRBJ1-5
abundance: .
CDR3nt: TGCGCCAGCAGCCAAATCTGGGGGGGCAATCAGCCCCAGCATTTT
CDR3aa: CASSQIWGGNQPQHF

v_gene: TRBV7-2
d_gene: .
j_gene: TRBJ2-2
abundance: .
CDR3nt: TGTGCCAGCAGGGGGTTGCGCCTGGGGGGGGAGCTGTTTTTT
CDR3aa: CASRGLRLGGELFF

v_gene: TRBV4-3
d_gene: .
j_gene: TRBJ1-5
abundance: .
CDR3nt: TGCGCCAGCAGCGACGCCCTCCAGGGCAATCAGCCCCAGCATTTT
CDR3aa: CASSDALQGNQPQHF

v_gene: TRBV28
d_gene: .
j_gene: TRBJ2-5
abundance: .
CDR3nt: TGTGCCAGCAGTTTGCGGGGCGGCGAAGAGACCCAGTACTTC
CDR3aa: CASSLRGGEETQYF

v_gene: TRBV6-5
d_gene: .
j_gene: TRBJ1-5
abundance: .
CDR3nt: TGTGCCAGCAGCCCCTTCCAGGGCAATCAGCCCCAGCATTTT
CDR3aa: CASSPFQGNQPQHF

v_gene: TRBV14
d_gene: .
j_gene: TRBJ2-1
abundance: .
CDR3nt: TGTGCCAGCAGGCCTAAGGGGCCGTACAATGAGCAGTTCTTC
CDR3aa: CASRPKGPYNEQFF

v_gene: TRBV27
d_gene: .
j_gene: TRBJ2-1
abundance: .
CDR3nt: TGTGCCAGCAGTTTTGGTAATCTGTTCGATGAGCAGTTCTTC
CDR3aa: CASSFGNLFDEQFF

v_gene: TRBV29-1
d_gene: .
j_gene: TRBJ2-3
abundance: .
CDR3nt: TGCAGCGTCGAACCCACTAGCTATACGCAGTATTTT
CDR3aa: CSVEPTSYTQYF

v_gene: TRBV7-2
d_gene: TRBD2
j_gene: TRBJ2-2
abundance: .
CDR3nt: TGTGCCAGCAGCGAGAGACTAGCGGGAGGCCACGGGGAGCTGTTTTTT
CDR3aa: CASSERLAGGHGELFF

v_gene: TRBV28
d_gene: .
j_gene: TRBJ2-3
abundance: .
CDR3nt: TGTGCCAGCATCCCGGGACTCCGCACAGATACGCAGTATTTT
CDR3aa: CASIPGLRTDTQYF

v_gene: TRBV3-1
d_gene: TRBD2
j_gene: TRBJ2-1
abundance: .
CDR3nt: TGTGCCAGCAGCCCTTTAGCGGGAGTGGTGGATGAGCAGTTCTTC
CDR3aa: CASSPLAGVVDEQFF

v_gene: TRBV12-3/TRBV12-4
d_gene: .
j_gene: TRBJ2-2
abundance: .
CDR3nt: TGTGCCAGCAGTGAGGACAGTGGAGACACCGGGGAGCTGTTTTTT
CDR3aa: CASSEDSGDTGELFF

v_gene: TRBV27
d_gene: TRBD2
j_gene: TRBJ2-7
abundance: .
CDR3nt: TGTGCCAGCAGTCCTAGCGGGCCCTACGAGCAGTACTTC
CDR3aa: CASSPSGPYEQYF

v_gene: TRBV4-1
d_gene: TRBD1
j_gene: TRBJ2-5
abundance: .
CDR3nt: TGCGCCAGCAGCCCCGGGACAGGGCACCAAGAGACCCAGTACTTC
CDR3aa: CASSPGTGHQETQYF

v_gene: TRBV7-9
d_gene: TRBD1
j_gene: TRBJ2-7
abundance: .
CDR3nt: TGTGCCAGCAGCGACGATGGACAGGGGTCCGAGCAGTACTTC
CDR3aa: CASSDDGQGSEQYF

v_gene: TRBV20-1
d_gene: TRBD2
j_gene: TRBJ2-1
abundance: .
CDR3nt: TGCAGTGCTAGATACGGCGGGAGTGGCTCCTACAATGAGCAGTTCTTC
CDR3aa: CSARYGGSGSYNEQFF

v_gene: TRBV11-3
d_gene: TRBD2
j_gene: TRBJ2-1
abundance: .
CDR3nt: TGTGCCAGCAGCTTAGAGACTAGCGGGAGCTCCTACAATGAGCAGTTCTTC
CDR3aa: CASSLETSGSSYNEQFF

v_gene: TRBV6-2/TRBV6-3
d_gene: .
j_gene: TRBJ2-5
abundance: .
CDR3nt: TGTGCCAGCAGTTACTCTTACCCCGGGACCCAGTACTTC
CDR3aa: CASSYSYPGTQYF

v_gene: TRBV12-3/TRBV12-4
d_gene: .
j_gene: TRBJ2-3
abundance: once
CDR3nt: TGTGCCAGCAGTTTTCAGTGGCAGGGAGGTTCAGATTTT
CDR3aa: CASSFQWQGGSDF

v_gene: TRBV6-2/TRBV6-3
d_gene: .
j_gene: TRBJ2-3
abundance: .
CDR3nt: TGTGCCAGCAGCCAACTCCTCGCGGGTAACCATCCCACAGATACGCAGTATTTT
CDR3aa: CASSQLLAGNHPTDTQYF

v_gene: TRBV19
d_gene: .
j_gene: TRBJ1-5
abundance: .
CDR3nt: TGTGCCAGTAGTATAGGGGGAAATTTTAACCAGCCCCAGCATTTT
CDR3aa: CASSIGGNFNQPQHF

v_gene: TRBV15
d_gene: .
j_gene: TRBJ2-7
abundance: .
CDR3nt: TGTGCCACCAGCACCCGCTTGAACTACGAACAGTACTTC
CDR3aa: CATSTRLNYEQYF

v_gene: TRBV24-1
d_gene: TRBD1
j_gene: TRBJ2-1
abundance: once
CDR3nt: TGCAACACCAGTGATTACAGGGGGGCCTACAATGAGCAGTTCTTC
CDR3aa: CNTSDYRGAYNEQFF

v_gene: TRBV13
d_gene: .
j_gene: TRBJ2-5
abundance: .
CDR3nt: TGTGCCAGCAGCTGGCAGGAGACCCAGTACTTC
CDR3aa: CASSWQETQYF

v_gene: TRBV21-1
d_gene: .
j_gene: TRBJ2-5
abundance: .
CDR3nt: TGTGCCAGCAGCAAAGGTCCAGGGTACCAAGAGACCCAGTACTTC
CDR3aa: CASSKGPGYQETQYF

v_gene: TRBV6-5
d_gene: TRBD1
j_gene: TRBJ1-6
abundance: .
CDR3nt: TGTGCCAGCAGTTGCCCCCCGGACAGGGGAATAGCATCACCCCTCCACTTT
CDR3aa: CASSCPPDRGIASPLHF

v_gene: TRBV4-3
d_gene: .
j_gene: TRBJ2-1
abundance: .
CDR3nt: TGCGCCAGCAGCCAATCCCCAGCCGAAGCCAATGAGCAGTTCTTC
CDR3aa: CASSQSPAEANEQFF

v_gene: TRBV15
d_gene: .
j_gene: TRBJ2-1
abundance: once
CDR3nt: TGTGCCACCGCCGGGACCTCCTACAATGAGCAGTTCTTC
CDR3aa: CATAGTSYNEQFF

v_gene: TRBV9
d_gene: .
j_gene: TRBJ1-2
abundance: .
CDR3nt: TGTGCCAGCAGCGACCCTGCGGCAGGGGCCCACTATGGCTACACCTTC
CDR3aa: CASSDPAAGAHYGYTF

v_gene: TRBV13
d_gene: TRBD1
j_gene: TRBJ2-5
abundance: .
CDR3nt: TGTGCCAGCAGCCCCGCCGGGACAGGGGCTGGGACCCAGTACTTC
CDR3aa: CASSPAGTGAGTQYF

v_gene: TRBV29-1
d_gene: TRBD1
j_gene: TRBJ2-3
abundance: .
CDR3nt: TGCAGCGTTGAGACAGGGGGCGCGGGAGATACGCAGTATTTT
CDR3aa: CSVETGGAGDTQYF

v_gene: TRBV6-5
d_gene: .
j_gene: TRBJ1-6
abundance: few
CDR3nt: TGTGCCAGCAGTTCCAATTCACCCCTCCACTTT
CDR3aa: CASSSNSPLHF

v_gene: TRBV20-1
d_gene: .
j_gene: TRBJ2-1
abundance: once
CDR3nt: TGCAGTGCTAGGGATAGGGGGACTCCCTACAATGAGCAGTTCTTC
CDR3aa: CSARDRGTPYNEQFF

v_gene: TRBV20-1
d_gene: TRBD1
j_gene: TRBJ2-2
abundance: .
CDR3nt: TGCAGTGCTTTTCCCGGGACAGGGATTAGGACCGGGGAGCTGTTTTTT
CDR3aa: CSAFPGTGIRTGELFF

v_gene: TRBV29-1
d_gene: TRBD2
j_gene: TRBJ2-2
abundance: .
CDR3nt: TGCAGCGTTGAACTAGCGGGAGGAAAATCCACCGGGGAGCTGTTTTTT
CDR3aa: CSVELAGGKSTGELFF

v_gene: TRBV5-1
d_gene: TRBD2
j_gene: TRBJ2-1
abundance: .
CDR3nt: TGCGCCAGCAGCCTGACTAGCGGGGGCTACAATGAGCAGTTCTTC
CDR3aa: CASSLTSGGYNEQFF

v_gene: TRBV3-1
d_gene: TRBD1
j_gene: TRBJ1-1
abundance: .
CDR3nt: TGTGCCAGCAGCCAGGAGAGACTGGGACAGAAGGAAGCTTTCTTT
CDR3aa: CASSQERLGQKEAFF

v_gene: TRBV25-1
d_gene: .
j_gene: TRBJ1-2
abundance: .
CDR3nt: TGTGCCAGCCCTATCAGTTCTTTGAGCTACACCTTC
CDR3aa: CASPISSLSYTF

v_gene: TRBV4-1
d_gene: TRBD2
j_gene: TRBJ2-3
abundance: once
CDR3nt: TGCGCCAGCAGCCAAGGTGGCGCGGGAGGGTCAGATACGCAGTATTTT
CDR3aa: CASSQGGAGGSDTQYF